This T cell receptor beta chain was identified during a study of cytomegalovirus exposure and HLA in healthy donors. General study results and limits: The authors later found HLA-associated TCR beta chains more clonally expanded than equally common others. Most observed TCR sequences were rare, whereas some public TCRs were detected in many donors. The authors later found TCR association rates varying by HLA locus, with DRB1 most and HLA-C fewest. A later analysis linked some 17,000 TCR beta sequences to HLA alleles at 0.05 false discovery rate.

Vbeta (60) and Jbeta (13) primers were used in the PCR. Assay: immunoSEQ multiplex PCR; the TCRdb copy retains only in-frame clones and omits some. Of just over 150,000 clones in the sample, more than 60% were seen once. V lost 5 bases and J lost 0; bases outside the gene matches: 12. Germline V lookup: CDR1 SGHVS, CDR2 FNYEAQ. The CDR3 is made up of 18 amino acids. Note on this clone: Its antigen is still unknown.

The rearrangement joins TRBV7-6 to TRBJ2-3; TRBD2 matches at 9 bases. Input material: PBMCs. The source is a woman aged 25 to 39 in good health and CMV-seronegative. This chain's CDR3 is CASSPFTTSGGSTDTQYF. In DNA form, the CDR3 reads TGTGCCAGCAGCCCCTTTACTACGAGCGGGGGGAGCACAGATACGCAGTATTTT.